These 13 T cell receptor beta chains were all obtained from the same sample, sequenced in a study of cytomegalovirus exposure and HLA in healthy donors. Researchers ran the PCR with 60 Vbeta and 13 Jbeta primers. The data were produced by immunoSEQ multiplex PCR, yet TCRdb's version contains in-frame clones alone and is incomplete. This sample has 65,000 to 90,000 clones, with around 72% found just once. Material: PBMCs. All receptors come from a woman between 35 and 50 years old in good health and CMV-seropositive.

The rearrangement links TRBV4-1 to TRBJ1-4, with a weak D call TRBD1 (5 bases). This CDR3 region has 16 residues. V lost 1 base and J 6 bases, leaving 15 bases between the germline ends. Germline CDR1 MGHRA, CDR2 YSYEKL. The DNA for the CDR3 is TGCGCCAGCAGCCAAGGGAGATGGGGGGTGGATGAAAAACTGTTTTTT. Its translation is CASSQGRWGVDEKLFF.

The CDR3 region is CAWTGSGGLRFPEQYF. In nucleotides, the CDR3 is TGTGCCTGGACAGGAAGTGGGGGACTTAGGTTCCCCGAGCAGTACTTC. The rearrangement uses TRBV30 and TRBJ2-5; perhaps TRBD2 as D (6 bases). TRBJ2-7 matches the DNA end more closely, so the J call is doubtful. Germline loops: CDR1 GTSNPN, CDR2 SVGIG (reference sequence). The CDR3 covers 16 residues.

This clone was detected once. The CDR3 DNA is TGTGCCAGCAGTCTTTCGGACAGGACGTCGGGCTACACCTTC. It encodes CASSLSDRTSGYTF. The chain has TRBV27 and TRBJ1-2; 7 nucleotides agree with TRBD1. V was clipped by 5 bases and J by 8 bases; unmatched bases: 11. This CDR3 comprises 14 residues. CDR1 is MNHEY, CDR2 SMNVEV, per germline (reference sequence).

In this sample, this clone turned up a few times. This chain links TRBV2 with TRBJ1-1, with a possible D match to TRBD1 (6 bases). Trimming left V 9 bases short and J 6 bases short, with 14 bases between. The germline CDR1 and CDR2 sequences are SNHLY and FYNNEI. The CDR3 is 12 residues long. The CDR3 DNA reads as TGTGCCAGTACCCAGGACAGAGCTGAAGCTTTCTTT. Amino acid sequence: CASTQDRAEAFF.

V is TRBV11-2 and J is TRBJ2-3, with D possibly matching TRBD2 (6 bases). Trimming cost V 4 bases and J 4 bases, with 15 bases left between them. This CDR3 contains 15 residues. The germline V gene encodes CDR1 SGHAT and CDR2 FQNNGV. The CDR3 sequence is CASSSHRDSSDTQYF. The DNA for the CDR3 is TGTGCCAGCAGCTCCCACCGGGACTCGTCAGATACGCAGTATTTT.

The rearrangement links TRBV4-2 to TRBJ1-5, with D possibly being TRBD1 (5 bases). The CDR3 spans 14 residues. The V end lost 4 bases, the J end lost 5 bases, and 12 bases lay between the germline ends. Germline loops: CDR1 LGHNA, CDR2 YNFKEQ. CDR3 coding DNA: TGTGCCAGCAGCCGAGGACATACGGATCAGCCCCAGCATTTT. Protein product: CASSRGHTDQPQHF.

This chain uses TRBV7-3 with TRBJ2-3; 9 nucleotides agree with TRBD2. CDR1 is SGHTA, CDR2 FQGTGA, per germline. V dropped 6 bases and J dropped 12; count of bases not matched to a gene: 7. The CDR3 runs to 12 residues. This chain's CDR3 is CASSSSSGTQYF. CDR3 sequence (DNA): TGTGCCAGCAGTTCTTCTAGCGGGACCCAGTATTTT.

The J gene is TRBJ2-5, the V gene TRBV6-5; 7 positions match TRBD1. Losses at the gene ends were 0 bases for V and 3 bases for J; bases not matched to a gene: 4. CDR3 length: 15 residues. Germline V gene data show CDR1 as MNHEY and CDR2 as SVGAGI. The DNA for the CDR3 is TGTGCCAGCAGTTACTCGAGAGGGGGCGAAGAGACCCAGTACTTC. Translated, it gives CASSYSRGGEETQYF.

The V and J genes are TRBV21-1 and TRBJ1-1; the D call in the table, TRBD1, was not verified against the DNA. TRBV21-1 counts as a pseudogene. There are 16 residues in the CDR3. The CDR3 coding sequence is TGTGCCAGCCGATTACTGGACAGGGAGGGGAACACTGAAGCTTTCTTT. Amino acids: CASRLLDREGNTEAFF.

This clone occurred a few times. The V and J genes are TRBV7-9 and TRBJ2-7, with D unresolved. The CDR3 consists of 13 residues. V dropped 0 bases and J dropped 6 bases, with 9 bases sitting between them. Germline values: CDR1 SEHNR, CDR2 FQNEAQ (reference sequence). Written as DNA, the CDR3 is TGTGCCAGCAGCTTAGCGACTCTTTCCGAGCAGTACTTC. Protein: CASSLATLSEQYF.

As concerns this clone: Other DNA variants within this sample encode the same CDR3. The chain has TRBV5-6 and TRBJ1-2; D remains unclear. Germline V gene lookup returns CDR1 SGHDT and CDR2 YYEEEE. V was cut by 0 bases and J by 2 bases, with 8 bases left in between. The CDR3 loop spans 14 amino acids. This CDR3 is CASSLAGQNYGYTF. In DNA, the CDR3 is TGTGCCAGCAGCTTGGCTGGGCAGAACTATGGCTACACCTTC. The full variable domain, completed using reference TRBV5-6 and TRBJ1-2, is DAGVTQSPTHLIKTRGQQVTLRCSPKSGHDTVSWYQQALGQGPQFIFQYYEEEERQRGNFPDRFSGHQFPNYSSELNVNALLLGDSALYLCASSLAGQNYGYTFGSGTRLTVV.

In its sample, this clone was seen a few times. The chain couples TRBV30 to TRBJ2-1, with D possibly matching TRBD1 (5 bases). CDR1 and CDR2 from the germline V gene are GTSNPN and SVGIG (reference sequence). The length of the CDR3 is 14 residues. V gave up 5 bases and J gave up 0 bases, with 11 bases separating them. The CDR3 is CAWELGHSYNEQFF. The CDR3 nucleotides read TGTGCCTGGGAGTTAGGACACTCCTACAATGAGCAGTTCTTC.

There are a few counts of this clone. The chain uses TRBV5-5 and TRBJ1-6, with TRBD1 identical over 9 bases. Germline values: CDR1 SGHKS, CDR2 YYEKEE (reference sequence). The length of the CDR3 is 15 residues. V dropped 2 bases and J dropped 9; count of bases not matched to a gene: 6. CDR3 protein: CASSFGGQGSSPLHF. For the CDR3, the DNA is TGTGCCAGCAGCTTTGGGGGACAGGGTAGTTCACCCCTCCACTTT.